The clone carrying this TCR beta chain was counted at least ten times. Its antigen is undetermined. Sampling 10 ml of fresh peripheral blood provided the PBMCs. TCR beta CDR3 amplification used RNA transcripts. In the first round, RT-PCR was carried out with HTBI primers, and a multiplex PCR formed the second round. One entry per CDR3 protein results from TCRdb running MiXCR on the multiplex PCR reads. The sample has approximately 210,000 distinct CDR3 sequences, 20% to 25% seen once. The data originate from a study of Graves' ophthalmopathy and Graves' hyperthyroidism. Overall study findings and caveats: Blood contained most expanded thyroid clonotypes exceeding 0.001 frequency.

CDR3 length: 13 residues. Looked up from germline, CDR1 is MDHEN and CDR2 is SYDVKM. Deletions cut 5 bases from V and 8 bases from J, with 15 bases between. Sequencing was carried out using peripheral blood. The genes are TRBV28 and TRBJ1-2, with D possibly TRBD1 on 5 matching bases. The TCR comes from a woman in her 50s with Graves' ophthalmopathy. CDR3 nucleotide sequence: TGTGCCAGCAGTCTAGGGGCCTCTAGAGGCTACACCTTC. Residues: CASSLGASRGYTF.